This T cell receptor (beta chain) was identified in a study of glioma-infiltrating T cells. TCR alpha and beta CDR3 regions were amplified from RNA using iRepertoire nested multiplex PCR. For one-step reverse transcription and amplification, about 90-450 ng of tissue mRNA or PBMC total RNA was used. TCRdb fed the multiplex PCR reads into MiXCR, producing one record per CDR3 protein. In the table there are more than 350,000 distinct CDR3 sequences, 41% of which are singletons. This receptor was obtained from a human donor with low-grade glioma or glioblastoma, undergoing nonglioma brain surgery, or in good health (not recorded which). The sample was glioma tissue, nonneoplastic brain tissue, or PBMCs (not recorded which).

The CDR3: CASSQARNTVPGNTIYF. DNA for the CDR3: TGTGCCAGCAGCCAAGCTCGGAATACGGTCCCTGGAAACACCATATATTTT. The J gene is TRBJ1-3, the V gene TRBV3-1; no definite D call. The CDR3 contains 17 residues. CDR1 LGHDT and CDR2 YNNKEL come from the germline V gene (reference sequence). V was trimmed by 1 base and J by 2 bases, leaving 15 bases between them.